This TCR beta chain was recovered during a study of early T cells in non-severe SARS-CoV-2 infection. For the study at large: Sequenced material consisted of bulk RNA (from unsorted whole blood), and chains were unpaired. Regarding the study as a whole: Database matching using VDJdb favored anti-spike CD8 responses, with private and CD4 specificities left missing.

The germline V gene has CDR1 SGHTA and CDR2 FQGNSA. J lost 0 bases, V lost 5 bases, and 4 bases had no gene match. This CDR3 region has 15 residues. Comment on this clonotype: The antigen remains undetermined.

One entry per CDR3 protein results from TCRdb running MiXCR on the 5' RACE reads. The sample has 35,000 to 55,000 distinct CDR3 sequences, about 23% seen once. V and J are TRBV7-2 and TRBJ2-1; 7 bases line up with TRBD1. Here the sequenced sample was whole blood, taken at baseline. The TCR originated in an adult who was a healthcare worker with PCR-confirmed SARS-CoV-2 infection or an uninfected control (not recorded which). In DNA form, the CDR3 reads TGTGCCAGCAGCCTGACAGGGAACTCCTACAATGAGCAGTTCTTC. Amino acids: CASSLTGNSYNEQFF.